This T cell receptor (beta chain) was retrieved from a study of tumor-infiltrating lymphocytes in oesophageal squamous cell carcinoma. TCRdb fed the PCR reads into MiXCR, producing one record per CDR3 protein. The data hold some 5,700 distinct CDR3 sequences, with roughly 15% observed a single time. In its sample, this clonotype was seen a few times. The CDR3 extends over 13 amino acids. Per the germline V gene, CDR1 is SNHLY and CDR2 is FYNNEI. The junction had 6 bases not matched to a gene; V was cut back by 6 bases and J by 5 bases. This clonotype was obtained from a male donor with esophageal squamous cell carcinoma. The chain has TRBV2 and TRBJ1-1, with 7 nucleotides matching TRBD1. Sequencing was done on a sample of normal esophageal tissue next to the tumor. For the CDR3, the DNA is TGTGCCAGCAGCACCTCAGGGGGTACTGAAGCTTTCTTT. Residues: CASSTSGGTEAFF.